This TCR beta chain was observed in a study of blood T cell repertoires in COVID-19. Study details: The analysed material was cDNA or gDNA that came from T cells, B-cell-depleted T cells, or PBMCs.

This CDR3 contains 14 residues. Germline loops: CDR1 SNHLY, CDR2 FYNNEI. V gave up 6 bases and J gave up 0 bases; unmatched junction bases: 5. Profiling relied on immunoSEQ multiplex PCR, and the TCRdb table lists in-frame clones only, not all of them. The sample has some 120,000 clones; about 75% are singletons. This receptor was obtained from a man of 80 years or more with acute or convalescent COVID-19. The chain uses TRBV2 and TRBJ2-7; TRBD2 matches 7 bases. The material sequenced was peripheral blood. This chain's CDR3 is CASRLGGGSYEQYF. The DNA for the CDR3 is TGTGCCAGCAGACTTGGGGGGGGCTCCTACGAGCAGTACTTC.